The T cell receptor (beta chain) described here comes from a study of Tregs in tolerant kidney transplant recipients. Findings and caveats of the study: Biological reproducibility was not directly addressed, but technical replication error appeared minimal. The small number of patients limits these findings pending further validation.

Unstimulated regulatory T cells (CD4+CD25+CD127-), CD4+CD25- non-regulatory cells, CD4 and CD8 cells were FACS-sorted from thawed PBMCs. Points on this clone: Its specificity is unknown.

Trimming pared 5 bases from V and 2 bases from J, leaving 17 bases between. The CDR3 consists of 16 residues. The germline V gene encodes CDR1 SGHTA and CDR2 FQGTGA. The protocol was immunoSEQ multiplex PCR, while the TCRdb copy is restricted to in-frame clones and leaves out a portion. The table has 85,000 to 90,000 clones, roughly nine tenths seen once; the top ten hold roughly 4.3%. Sequencing was performed on CD8+ T cells from blood. This sequence originates from a human donor in good health. The J gene is TRBJ2-3, the V gene TRBV7-3; possible D gene TRBD1, 6 bases. This chain's CDR3 is CASSPEQGTYTDTQYF. The CDR3 DNA reads TGTGCCAGCAGCCCCGAACAGGGAACGTACACAGATACGCAGTATTTT.